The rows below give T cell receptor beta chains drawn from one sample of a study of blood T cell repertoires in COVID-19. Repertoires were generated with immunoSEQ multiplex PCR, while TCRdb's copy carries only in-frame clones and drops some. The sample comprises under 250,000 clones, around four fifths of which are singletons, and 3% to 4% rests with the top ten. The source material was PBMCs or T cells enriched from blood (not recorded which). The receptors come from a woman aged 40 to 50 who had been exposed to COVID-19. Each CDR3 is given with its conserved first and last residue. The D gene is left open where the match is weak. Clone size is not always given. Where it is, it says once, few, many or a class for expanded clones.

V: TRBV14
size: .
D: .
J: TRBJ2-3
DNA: TGTGCCAGCAGCCAAGATTCCCAAATTGAGGCGGGGACCTTCACAGATACGCAGTATTTT
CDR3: CASSQDSQIEAGTFTDTQYF

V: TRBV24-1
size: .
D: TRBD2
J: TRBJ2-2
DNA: TGTGCCACCAGTGATTATGGGGGGGCGAACACCGGGGAGCTGTTTTTT
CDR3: CATSDYGGANTGELFF

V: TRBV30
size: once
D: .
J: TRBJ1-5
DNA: TGTGCCTGGAGTGGAGGGTACAATCAGCCCCAGCATTTT
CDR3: CAWSGGYNQPQHF

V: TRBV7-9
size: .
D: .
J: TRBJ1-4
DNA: TGTGCCAGCAGCTTACCCCCCCTCGGGGTTAAAAATGAAAAACTGTTTTTT
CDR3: CASSLPPLGVKNEKLFF

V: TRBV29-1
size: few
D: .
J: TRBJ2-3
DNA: TGCAGCGTTGATTCAGGGATTGGCACAGATACGCAGTATTTT
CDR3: CSVDSGIGTDTQYF

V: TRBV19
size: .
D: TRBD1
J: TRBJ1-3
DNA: TGTGCCAGTAGTGCACAGGGGACTGGAAACACCATATATTTT
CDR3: CASSAQGTGNTIYF

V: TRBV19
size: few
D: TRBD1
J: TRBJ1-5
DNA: TGTGCCAGTAGTATCGCTGAGGGGGCGGCTAATCAGCCCCAGCATTTT
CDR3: CASSIAEGAANQPQHF

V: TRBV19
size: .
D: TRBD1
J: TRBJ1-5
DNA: TGTGCCAGTAGTATAGACCCGACAGGGGCCAATCAGCCCCAGCATTTT
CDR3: CASSIDPTGANQPQHF

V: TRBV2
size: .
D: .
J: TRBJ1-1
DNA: TGTGCCAGCAGTGATGCGGCGGTGATCACTGAAGCTTTCTTT
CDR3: CASSDAAVITEAFF

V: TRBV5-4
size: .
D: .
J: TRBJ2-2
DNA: TGTGCCAGCAGCTCTCAAGCAGGGTCGAACACCGGGGAGCTGTTTTTT
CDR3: CASSSQAGSNTGELFF

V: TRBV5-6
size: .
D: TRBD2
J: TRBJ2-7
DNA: TGTGCCAGCAGCCCTGGGTACAGCGGGGCCTCCTACGAGCAGTACTTC
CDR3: CASSPGYSGASYEQYF

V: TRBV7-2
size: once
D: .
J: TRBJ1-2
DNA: TGTGCCAGCAGCTTAGTCCGGACACTCCGGACGGGCTACACCTTC
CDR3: CASSLVRTLRTGYTF

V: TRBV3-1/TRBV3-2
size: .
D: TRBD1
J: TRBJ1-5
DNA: TGTGCCAGCAGCTTGCGACAGGGTAGCAATCAGCCCCAGCATTTT
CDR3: CASSLRQGSNQPQHF

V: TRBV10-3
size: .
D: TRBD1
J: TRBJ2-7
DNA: TGTGCCATGGGGACAGACACCGAGCAGTACTTC
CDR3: CAMGTDTEQYF

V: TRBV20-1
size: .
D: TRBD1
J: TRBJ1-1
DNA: TGCAGTGCTAGAACTGACAGGGGGGCTTTCTTT
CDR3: CSARTDRGAFF

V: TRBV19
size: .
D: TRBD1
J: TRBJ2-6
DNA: TGTGCCAGTAGTCTACAGGGGTTGAGTGGGGCCAACGTCCTGACTTTC
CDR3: CASSLQGLSGANVLTF

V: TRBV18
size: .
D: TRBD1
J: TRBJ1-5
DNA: TGTGCCAGCTCCCAGGGACAGGATGGTCAGCCCCAGCATTTT
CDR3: CASSQGQDGQPQHF

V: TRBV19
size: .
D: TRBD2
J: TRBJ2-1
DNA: TGTGCCAGTAGTATAGCGACTAGCGGGGGGGCGAAGCAGTTCTTC
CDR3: CASSIATSGGAKQFF

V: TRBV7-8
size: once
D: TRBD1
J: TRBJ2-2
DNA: TGTGCCAGCAGCTTAGGGACAGGGGCCACCGGGGAGCTGTTTTTT
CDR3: CASSLGTGATGELFF

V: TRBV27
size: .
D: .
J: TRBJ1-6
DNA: TGTGCCAGCAGTTCGTCTCGGGGGGGAGAGGGGTCACCCCTCCACTTT
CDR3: CASSSSRGGEGSPLHF

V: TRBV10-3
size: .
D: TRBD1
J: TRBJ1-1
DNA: TGTGCCATCAAAATACAGGGGACGGACACTGAAGCTTTCTTT
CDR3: CAIKIQGTDTEAFF

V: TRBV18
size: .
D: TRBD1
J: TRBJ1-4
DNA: TGTGCCAGCTCGCGACCACCGGGACAGGCAACTAATGAAAAACTGTTTTTT
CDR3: CASSRPPGQATNEKLFF

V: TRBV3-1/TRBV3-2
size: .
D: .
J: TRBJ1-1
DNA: TGTGCCAGCAGCCAAGATTGGCAGGACACTGAAGCTTTCTTT
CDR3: CASSQDWQDTEAFF

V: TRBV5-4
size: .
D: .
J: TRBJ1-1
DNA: TGTGCCAGCAGCCCGGGCACGGGGGGCGCTGATAGGTCTGAAGCTTTCTTT
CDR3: CASSPGTGGADRSEAFF

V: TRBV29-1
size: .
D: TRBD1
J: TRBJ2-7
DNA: TGCAGCGTTGGGTCAGGGGGCGACGAGCAGTACTTC
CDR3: CSVGSGGDEQYF

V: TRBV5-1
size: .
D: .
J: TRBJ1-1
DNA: TGCGCCAGCAGCTTGGCCATGGAGGGTCAGGGAGCTTTCTTT
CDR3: CASSLAMEGQGAFF

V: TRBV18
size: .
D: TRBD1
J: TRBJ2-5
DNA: TGTGCCAGCTCACCATTGCTCGGACAGGCGGAGACCCAGTACTTC
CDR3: CASSPLLGQAETQYF

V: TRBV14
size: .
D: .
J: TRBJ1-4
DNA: TGTGCCAGCAGCCAACGGGGACTGGGCGAAAAACTGTTTTTT
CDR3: CASSQRGLGEKLFF

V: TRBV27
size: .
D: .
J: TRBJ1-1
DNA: TGTGCCAGCAGTTCAAGCCTCCGGGAGAAAGCTTTCTTT
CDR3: CASSSSLREKAFF

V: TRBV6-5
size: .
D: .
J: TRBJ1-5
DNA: TGTGCCAGCAGATGGGCCTTCAATCAGCCCCAGCATTTT
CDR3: CASRWAFNQPQHF

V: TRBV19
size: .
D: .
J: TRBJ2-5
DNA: TGTGCCAGTAGTATGGAGTGGACTTTAGAGACCCAGTACTTC
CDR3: CASSMEWTLETQYF

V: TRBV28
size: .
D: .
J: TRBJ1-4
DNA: TGTGCCGCATCCTTGGGGACTCCCAATGAAAAACTGTTTTTT
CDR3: CAASLGTPNEKLFF

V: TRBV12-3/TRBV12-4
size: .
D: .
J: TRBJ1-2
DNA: TGTGCCAGCAGATCCCCAGGGGACTATGGCTACACCTTC
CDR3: CASRSPGDYGYTF

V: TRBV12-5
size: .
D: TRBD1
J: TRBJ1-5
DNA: TGTGCTAGTGGTTTCGACAGGGTAGGTCAGCCCCAGCATTTT
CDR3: CASGFDRVGQPQHF

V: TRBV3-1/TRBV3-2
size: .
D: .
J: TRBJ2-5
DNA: TGTGCCAGCAGCCAGGAGTCTGGGACCCAGTACTTC
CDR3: CASSQESGTQYF

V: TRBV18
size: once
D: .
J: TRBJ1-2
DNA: TGTGCCAGCTCACGGGGGGGTCCTAACTATGGCTACACCTTC
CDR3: CASSRGGPNYGYTF

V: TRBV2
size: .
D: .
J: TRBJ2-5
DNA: TGTGCCAGCAGTGAAGCTGGGGAGGAGTACTTC
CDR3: CASSEAGEEYF

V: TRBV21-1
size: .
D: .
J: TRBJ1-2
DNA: TGTGCCAGCAGCCACAAAGGGGGCAGGTTTTATAACTATGGCTACACCTTC
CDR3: CASSHKGGRFYNYGYTF

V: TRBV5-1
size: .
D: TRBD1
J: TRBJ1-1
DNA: TGCGCCAGCAGCTCCGGGACAGGGTTCACTGAAGCTTTCTTT
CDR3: CASSSGTGFTEAFF

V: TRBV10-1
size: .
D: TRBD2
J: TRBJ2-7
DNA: TGCGCCAGCAATCCGGGACTAGCGGGGGACTCCTACGAGCAGTACTTC
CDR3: CASNPGLAGDSYEQYF

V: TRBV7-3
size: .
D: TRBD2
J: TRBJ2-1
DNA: TGTGCCAGCAGCTTATTAGGACTAGCGGGGGTCAATGAGCAGTTCTTC
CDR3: CASSLLGLAGVNEQFF

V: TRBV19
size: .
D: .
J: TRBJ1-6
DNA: TGTGCCAGTAGTCCCAGGGGATCCTATAATTCACCCCTCCACTTT
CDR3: CASSPRGSYNSPLHF

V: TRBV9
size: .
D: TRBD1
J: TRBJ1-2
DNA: TGTGCCAGCAGCGTAGGAACAGGGGGCGACCTTAACTATGGCTACACCTTC
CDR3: CASSVGTGGDLNYGYTF

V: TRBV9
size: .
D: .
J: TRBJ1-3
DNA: TGTGCCAGCAGCGTAGGGGTCAGGGCAGCCTCTGGAAACACCATATATTTT
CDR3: CASSVGVRAASGNTIYF

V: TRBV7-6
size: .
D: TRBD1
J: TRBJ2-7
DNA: TGTGCCAGCAGCTTAGCACAGGGGCTGTTCTACGAGCAGTACTTC
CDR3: CASSLAQGLFYEQYF